The 13 T cell receptor beta chains below all came from one sample that was sequenced in a study of Tregs in tolerant kidney transplant recipients. The table came from immunoSEQ multiplex PCR; TCRdb's copy has only in-frame clones and leaves some out. The table includes about 240,000 clones, around 81% detected once. What was sequenced was CD4+ T cells from blood. These receptors were taken from a human donor in good health.

The chain joins TRBV18 to TRBJ1-1; D not resolved. Per germline, CDR1 KGHSH and CDR2 LQKENI. The CDR3 runs to 15 residues. V lost 0 bases and J lost 3, with 11 bases in between. CDR3 loop: CASSPPSLEHTEAFF. The CDR3 DNA reads TGTGCCAGCTCACCACCGTCCCTTGAACACACTGAAGCTTTCTTT.

The J gene is TRBJ1-1, the V gene TRBV5-4, with 8 bases aligning to TRBD1. CDR3 length: 16 amino acids. Trimming removed 4 bases from V and 1 base from J; junction bases left unmatched: 9. The germline CDR1 and CDR2 sequences are SGHNT and YYREEE (reference sequence). CDR3 DNA sequence: TGTGCCAGCAGCCCTATCTGGACAGGGCAGAACACTGAAGCTTTCTTT. Protein: CASSPIWTGQNTEAFF.

This chain links TRBV27 with TRBJ2-1; 11 positions agree with TRBD2. The length of the CDR3 is 18 residues. Trimming at V came to 4 bases and at J to 4 bases, leaving 12 bases not matched to a gene. Germline loops: CDR1 MNHEY, CDR2 SMNVEV (reference sequence). CDR3 bases: TGTGCCAGCAGTTCGCACAGACTAGCGGGGACCCCTTACAATGAGCAGTTCTTC. Encoded protein: CASSSHRLAGTPYNEQFF.

This clone was counted once. The chain has TRBV19 and TRBJ2-2; D remains ambiguous. The CDR3 is made up of 13 amino acids. V lost 5 bases and J lost 1, with 5 bases in between. Germline V lookup: CDR1 LNHDA, CDR2 SQIVND (reference sequence). CDR3 nucleotide sequence: TGTGCCAGTAGTGCCCTGAACACCGGGGAGCTGTTTTTT. The encoded protein is CASSALNTGELFF.

V gene TRBV9 combines with J gene TRBJ2-5, with 12 bases aligning to TRBD1. The CDR3 has 18 amino acids. Trimming at V came to 4 bases and at J to 0 bases, leaving 10 bases not matched to a gene. Germline V lookup: CDR1 SGDLS, CDR2 YYNGEE. This chain's CDR3 is CASSSLPGQGAYQETQYF. In nucleotides, the CDR3 is TGTGCCAGCAGCTCCTTGCCGGGACAGGGGGCCTACCAAGAGACCCAGTACTTC.

The CDR3 DNA reads TGCAGCGTCGGGGTTCAGGGGAGGGGAGAGACCCAGTACTTC. Translated, it gives CSVGVQGRGETQYF. J is TRBJ2-5 and V is TRBV29-1; D perhaps matches TRBD2 (7 bases). This CDR3 spans 14 amino acids. Germline CDR1 reads SQVTM; CDR2 reads ANQGSEA. V gave up 6 bases and J gave up 4 bases, with 18 bases separating them.

The V and J genes are TRBV23-1 and TRBJ1-5; no clear D gene. TRBV23-1 has ORF status, its function being uncertain. V lost 1 base, J lost 11 bases, and 18 bases lay in between. CDR3 length: 15 residues. CDR3 coding DNA: TGCGCCAGCAGTCAATTTCGGACCGGCCGGCCAGCCCAGCATTTT. Encoded protein: CASSQFRTGRPAQHF.

The genes are TRBV7-9 and TRBJ2-3; D is tentatively TRBD1 or TRBD2 (7 bases each). CDR1 and CDR2 (germline): SEHNR, FQNEAQ (reference sequence). The CDR3 spans 18 residues. The V gene lost 5 bases and the J gene lost 0 bases, with 21 bases spanning the gap. CDR3 bases: TGTGCCAGCAGCGCCGCAGGGGGGGCTTCTTCTAGCACAGATACGCAGTATTTT. Its translation is CASSAAGGASSSTDTQYF.

This rearrangement joins TRBV7-9 to TRBJ1-3, with D unresolved. This CDR3 has 11 amino acids. Germline V gene data show CDR1 as SEHNR and CDR2 as FQNEAQ (reference sequence). Deletions cut 8 bases from V and 7 bases from J, with 9 bases between. CDR3 sequence reads: CASAEFNTIYF. CDR3 bases: TGTGCCAGCGCGGAATTTAACACCATATATTTT. Supplemented by reference TRBV7-9 and TRBJ1-3, the full variable domain reads DTGVSQNPRHKITKRGQNVTFRCDPISEHNRLYWYRQTLGQGPEFLTYFQNEAQLEKSRLLSDRFSAERPKGSFSTLEIQRTEQGDSAMYLCASAEFNTIYFGEGSWLTVV.

Worth noting for this clone: At one boundary the junction diverges from the germline segment, which might be a read error. The CDR3, as DNA: TGTGCTAGCAGCAAGGACAGTTCTAGGGAAAAACTGTTTTTT. Translated: CASSKDSSREKLFF. V and J are TRBV7-7 and TRBJ1-4; TRBD1 might be the D (6 bases). The germline gives CDR1 SSHAT, CDR2 FNYEAQ (reference sequence). The CDR3 length is 14 residues.

V and J are TRBV7-3 and TRBJ2-3; D remains unclear. The length of the CDR3 is 16 residues. CDR1 is SGHTA, CDR2 FQGTGA, per germline. V lost 5 bases and J lost 4, with 19 bases in between. CDR3 DNA sequence: TGTGCCAGCAGCCCAGACGCGATCGCTCCTCCAGATACGCAGTATTTT. Translation: CASSPDAIAPPDTQYF.

Written as DNA, the CDR3 is TGTGCCAGCAGGCCCCCCGGGCCGCTGGGCGAGCAGTACTTC. It specifies CASRPPGPLGEQYF. The V call is TRBV6-5, the J call TRBJ2-7; no firm D call. The CDR3 has 14 amino acids. V lost 6 bases to trimming and J lost 6 bases, with 18 bases between them. From germline, CDR1 is MNHEY and CDR2 SVGAGI.

This clone was detected once. CDR3 loop: CASSLERGTGELFF. As DNA, the CDR3 is TGTGCCAGCAGCTTAGAACGGGGCACCGGGGAGCTGTTTTTT. The chain links TRBV11-1 to TRBJ2-2; the D gene is possibly TRBD2 (5 bases). Trimming shortened V by 1 base and J by 4 bases, and 7 bases separated the two germline ends. This CDR3 has 14 residues. CDR1 and CDR2 from the germline V gene are SGHAT and FQDESV (reference sequence).